This is a list of T cell receptor beta chains from one sample in a study of cytomegalovirus exposure and HLA in healthy donors. Assay used: immunoSEQ multiplex PCR; TCRdb lists only in-frame clones, some missing. The sample yields some 150,000 clones, about 64% seen once. Sequencing was performed on PBMCs. All receptors derive from a woman aged 40-49 years in good health and CMV-seronegative. Both conserved end residues are part of each CDR3. Each record gives: clone size, D gene, V gene, J gene, CDR3 DNA, CDR3 protein. A D gene is named only where the DNA matches it firmly. Rows may omit the clone size; those that give it use once, few, many or a size class.

few	NA	TRBV28	TRBJ1-4	TGTGCCAGCAGTTATCCAGGGGCAACTAATGAAAAACTGTTTTTT	CASSYPGATNEKLFF
NA	NA	TRBV4-1	TRBJ2-2	TGCGCCAGCAGCCAAGATGGAGGGGGGGCTAACACCGGGGAGCTGTTTTTT	CASSQDGGGANTGELFF
NA	NA	TRBV19	TRBJ2-1	TGTGCCAGTACCTCGACAGGAGGCAATGAGCAGTTCTTC	CASTSTGGNEQFF
NA	NA	TRBV4-3	TRBJ2-7	TGCGCCAGCAGCCAAGACACAGGCCGACCCTACGAGCAGTACTTC	CASSQDTGRPYEQYF
few	NA	TRBV10-2	TRBJ1-1	TGCGCCAGCAGTGAGCCCGGACAGCCGAACACTGAAGCTTTCTTT	CASSEPGQPNTEAFF
NA	NA	TRBV7-9	TRBJ2-4	TGTGCCAGCAGCTCCCCAGAAGCCAAAAACATTCAGTACTTC	CASSSPEAKNIQYF
NA	NA	TRBV7-9	TRBJ1-4	TGTGCCAGCAGCTCGACAGACTTTCCCGAAAAACTGTTTTTT	CASSSTDFPEKLFF
NA	TRBD2	TRBV7-2	TRBJ2-5	TGTGCCAGCAGCTCAACCCCTAGCGGGGGTTTGAAGACCCAGTACTTC	CASSSTPSGGLKTQYF
NA	TRBD1	TRBV7-9	TRBJ2-7	TGTGCCAGCAGCTTTAACCGAGACAGGGGTGACGAGCAGTACTTC	CASSFNRDRGDEQYF
NA	NA	TRBV4-1	TRBJ2-1	TGCGCCAGCAGCCGTGGAGGTTCAGAGGATGAGCAGTTCTTC	CASSRGGSEDEQFF
few	TRBD1	TRBV6-6	TRBJ1-6	TGTGCCAGCAGTGGACAGGGTAGGTCACCCCTCCACTTT	CASSGQGRSPLHF
NA	TRBD2	TRBV9	TRBJ2-2	TGTGCCAGCAGCCCCAGCGGGGGGGCCCACACCGGGGAGCTGTTTTTT	CASSPSGGAHTGELFF
NA	TRBD1	TRBV5-1	TRBJ2-2	TGCGCCAGCAGCCCGGGACAGGGAATTGTCTCCGGGGAGCTGTTTTTT	CASSPGQGIVSGELFF
once	TRBD2	TRBV10-1	TRBJ2-7	TGCGCCAGCAGTGAGGGGAATGCGGGAGGCGAGCAGTACTTC	CASSEGNAGGEQYF
once	NA	TRBV7-2	TRBJ2-7	TGTGCCAGCAGCTCAGGGTATCCCTACGAGCAGTACTTC	CASSSGYPYEQYF
NA	TRBD1	TRBV28	TRBJ1-1	TGTGCCAGCAGTTTAGGGGACAGGGAACTTGGCACTGAAGCTTTCTTT	CASSLGDRELGTEAFF
few	TRBD1	TRBV6-5	TRBJ1-1	TGTGCCAGCAGCTCTCAGGGGGGCTGGTTTGGAGCTTTCTTT	CASSSQGGWFGAFF
NA	TRBD1	TRBV7-6	TRBJ1-5	TGTGCCAGCAGCCCCGGACAGGCTTTGAGCAATCAGCCCCAGCATTTT	CASSPGQALSNQPQHF
NA	TRBD1	TRBV29-1	TRBJ2-1	TGCAGCTCGGACAGGGGAGGGAATGAGCAGTTCTTC	CSSDRGGNEQFF
NA	TRBD2	TRBV10-3	TRBJ2-3	TGTGCCATCCAGGGGGGAGGTAGCGGGGGGGCAAATACGCAGTATTTT	CAIQGGGSGGANTQYF
NA	NA	TRBV19	TRBJ1-5	TGTGCCAGTACCCCCACGGGTCGCAATCAGCCCCAGCATTTT	CASTPTGRNQPQHF
NA	NA	TRBV29-1	TRBJ2-2	TGCAGCGTTGTTTTGAGGACCGGGGAGCTGTTTTTT	CSVVLRTGELFF
few	NA	TRBV5-1	TRBJ1-1	TGCGCCAGCGCGAAAAGGGGGAGCACTGAAGCTTTCTTT	CASAKRGSTEAFF
few	TRBD2	TRBV2	TRBJ2-7	TGTGCCAGCAGCTCCTCCGGGACTAGCCTCTACGAGCAGTACTTC	CASSSSGTSLYEQYF
NA	NA	TRBV2	TRBJ2-1	TGTGCCACCGAGGGGGTTTACTCCTACAATGAGCAGTTCTTC	CATEGVYSYNEQFF
NA	NA	TRBV18	TRBJ2-2	TGTGCCAGCTCACCGCCAGGTCGCACCGGGGAGCTGTTTTTT	CASSPPGRTGELFF
NA	NA	TRBV5-8	TRBJ1-5	TGTGCCAGCAGCTTCAAGGGGCGAAATCAGCCCCAGCATTTT	CASSFKGRNQPQHF
NA	NA	TRBV29-1	TRBJ2-6	TGCAGCGTTGGAGGACAACTGGGCTCTGGGGCCAACGTCCTGACTTTC	CSVGGQLGSGANVLTF
NA	TRBD1	TRBV27	TRBJ2-3	TGTGCCAGCAGGCGGACAGGGAGCACAGATACGCAGTATTTT	CASRRTGSTDTQYF
NA	NA	TRBV30	TRBJ1-1	TGTGCCTTCAGCGGCGTAGGCACTGAAGCTTTCTTT	CAFSGVGTEAFF
NA	TRBD1	TRBV6-6	TRBJ2-7	TGTGCCAGCAGTTACCCAGGACAGGTAACCTACGAGCAGTACTTC	CASSYPGQVTYEQYF
NA	TRBD1	TRBV2	TRBJ2-7	TGTGCCGATAGACCGGGACAGGGATCCTACGAGCAGTACTTC	CADRPGQGSYEQYF
NA	TRBD1	TRBV6-1	TRBJ2-7	TGTGCCAGCAGTGAAGCGCGACAGGGTCTATCCTACGAGCAGTACTTC	CASSEARQGLSYEQYF
NA	NA	TRBV19	TRBJ2-2	TGTGCCAGTAGTATATGGACTTACACCGGGGAGCTGTTTTTT	CASSIWTYTGELFF
NA	TRBD1	TRBV6-1	TRBJ1-1	TGTGCCAGCAGTGAGGACAGGGGGATAATGAACACTGAAGCTTTCTTT	CASSEDRGIMNTEAFF
NA	TRBD1	TRBV5-1	TRBJ2-7	TGCGCCAGCAGCTTGGCCGGGACAGGGGCTTCCGGACCCTTCGGCGAGCAGTACTTC	CASSLAGTGASGPFGEQYF
few	TRBD1	TRBV6-1	TRBJ1-5	TGTGCCAGCAGTGTAGGACAGGCGGGCGGCAATCAGCCCCAGCATTTT	CASSVGQAGGNQPQHF
NA	TRBD1	TRBV5-1	TRBJ1-1	TGCGCCAGCAGGTTGACAGGGTGGGCTGAAGCTTTCTTT	CASRLTGWAEAFF
NA	TRBD1	TRBV15	TRBJ2-1	TGTGCCACCGGGCGAGGACCGGGACAGGGGGCAGATGAGCAGTTCTTC	CATGRGPGQGADEQFF
NA	TRBD1	TRBV11-2	TRBJ1-2	TGTGCCAGCAGCCTCGGACAGGGCCAAGGCTACACCTTC	CASSLGQGQGYTF
NA	NA	TRBV7-9	TRBJ2-7	TGTGCCAGCAGCCGCTCCGGGGCGGGGAATTACGAGCAGTACTTC	CASSRSGAGNYEQYF